This T cell receptor (beta chain) was identified in a study of shared clonotypes between healthy human individuals. Deep level was the assay's run setting. Here immunoSEQ multiplex PCR was the method, and the copy in TCRdb shows in-frame clones only, minus some. This repertoire shows more than 2 million clones, around 93% found once; its top ten account for approximately 1.7%. CDR1 and CDR2 (germline): LNHDA, SQIVND (reference sequence). This CDR3 comprises 18 residues. Between the trimmed V and J ends, which lost 2 bases and 1 base, there was a span of 18 bases. Notes on this clone: Its antigen is not identified.

CD45RO-negative cells were positively selected for CCR7, leaving out terminally differentiated effector memory CD45RA+ cells. Study-wide results and limits: On the whole, naive subsets had larger estimated richness than memory subsets had.

The sample comprised naive CD8+ T cells from PBMCs. The TCR originated in a man aged 18 to 30 in good health. Some clones in this sample may be carry-over from other donors' samples. The V gene is TRBV19, the J gene TRBJ1-5; D may be TRBD1 (5 bases). The CDR3 protein is CASSILVLGTVSNQPQHF. The CDR3 nucleotides read TGTGCCAGTAGTATATTAGTGTTGGGGACCGTGAGCAATCAGCCCCAGCATTTT. The entire variable domain, with the rest obtained from reference TRBV19 and TRBJ1-5, is as follows: DGGITQSPKYLFRKEGQNVTLSCEQNLNHDAMYWYRQDPGQGLRLIYYSQIVNDFQKGDIAEGYSVSREKKESFPLTVTSAQKNPTAFYLCASSILVLGTVSNQPQHFGDGTRLSIL.